This is a list of T cell receptor beta chains from one sample in a study of T cell changes during pregnancy in multiple sclerosis. Profiled with immunoSEQ multiplex PCR; TCRdb holds only in-frame clones, not every one. The sample has 58,000 or so clones, 70% to 90% seen once; the top ten hold under 2%. The sample in question was peripheral blood, obtained after pregnancy. The source is a female donor with multiple sclerosis, enrolled in a pregnancy study. Both conserved end residues are part of each CDR3. A D gene is named only where the DNA matches it firmly. The size of a clone is reported for some rows only, either as once, few or many, or as a class for expanded clones.

j_call clone_size cdr3_length v_call d_call cdr3_nt cdr3_aa
TRBJ2-7 NA 13 TRBV7-9 NA TGTGCCAGCAGCTTAGCGACAGTAACCGAGCAGTACTTC CASSLATVTEQYF
TRBJ2-3 NA 16 TRBV6-1 NA TGTGCCAGCAGTGAACATTGGCGGGGCGGCACAGATACGCAGTATTTT CASSEHWRGGTDTQYF
TRBJ2-7 NA 14 TRBV18 NA TGTGCCAGCTCACCCCCGGACAAGTTCTACGAGCAGTACTTC CASSPPDKFYEQYF
TRBJ1-2 once 12 TRBV6-6 NA TGTGCCAGCAGTTACACAGGGCCTGGCTACACCTTC CASSYTGPGYTF
TRBJ1-2 NA 14 TRBV6-1 TRBD1 TGTGCCAGCAGTGAAGCAGAGGGGGCGAATGGCTACACCTTC CASSEAEGANGYTF
TRBJ2-1 NA 19 TRBV5-1 NA TGCGCCAGCAGCCCTCGGGGGAGCAGAGAAGAGGGAAAATACAATGAGCAGTTCTTC CASSPRGSREEGKYNEQFF
TRBJ1-2 NA 14 TRBV2 NA TGTGCCAGCAGTGAAAACGTGGCAGGGAATGGCTACACCTTC CASSENVAGNGYTF
TRBJ2-7 NA 17 TRBV14 NA TGTGCCAGCAGCCACACGCTGCGGGGCTTCCCTTCCTACGAGCAGTACTTC CASSHTLRGFPSYEQYF
TRBJ1-2 NA 14 TRBV2 TRBD1 TGTGCCAGCGGTTCGGACAGGGGGGTTGATGGCTACACCTTC CASGSDRGVDGYTF
TRBJ2-1 NA 13 TRBV6-5 NA TGTGCCAGCAGTTACTCTTCCGGGATGACGGAGTTCTTC CASSYSSGMTEFF
TRBJ2-5 NA 12 TRBV28 NA TGTGCCAGCAGTACGGGATTAGAGACCCAGTACTTC CASSTGLETQYF
TRBJ2-1 NA 14 TRBV7-9 TRBD2 TGTGCCAGCAGCCCACGGTGGGCGGGGGGTGAGCAGTTCTTC CASSPRWAGGEQFF
TRBJ2-3 NA 16 TRBV13 TRBD2 TGTGCCAGCAGCTCCCTCCGGGACTATAATACAGATACGCAGTATTTT CASSSLRDYNTDTQYF
TRBJ2-7 once 16 TRBV28 NA TGTGCCAGCAGTTTGAGGTGGGTGCTACCCCTAGGCGAGCAGTACTTC CASSLRWVLPLGEQYF
TRBJ2-3 NA 16 TRBV5-6 NA TGTGCCAGCAGCTTGGTGAGGCGACGAGGCACAGATACGCAGTATTTT CASSLVRRRGTDTQYF
TRBJ2-3 NA 13 TRBV6-5 NA TGTGCCAGCAGGATGCAAGGGGTAGATACGCAGTATTTT CASRMQGVDTQYF
TRBJ1-2 NA 13 TRBV14 NA TGTGCCAGCAGCCAAGTGTCCCGTTATGGCTACACCTTC CASSQVSRYGYTF
TRBJ2-7 NA 16 TRBV7-9 TRBD1 TGTGCCAGCAGCCGGAAATCGGGACAGGGTTCCTACGAGCAGTACTTC CASSRKSGQGSYEQYF
TRBJ1-4 NA 13 TRBV18 NA TGTGCCAGCTCAACGGACTCCCTCGGGAAACTGTTTTTT CASSTDSLGKLFF
TRBJ2-7 NA 15 TRBV4-3 TRBD1 TGCGCCAGCAGCCAAGTCCCGACAGGGGGTGTGGAGCAGTACTTC CASSQVPTGGVEQYF
TRBJ2-7 NA 14 TRBV19 NA TGTGCCAGTAGTCCGCGGGCCACCCGATACGAGCAGTACTTC CASSPRATRYEQYF
TRBJ2-5 NA 14 TRBV7-2 NA TGTGCCAGCAGTAGCGCCGGGAGACAAGAGACCCAGTACTTC CASSSAGRQETQYF
TRBJ1-6 few 14 TRBV5-1 NA TGCGCCAGCAGCTTCGAGGGTGGGCAATCACCCCTCCACTTT CASSFEGGQSPLHF
TRBJ2-7 NA 14 TRBV5-1 TRBD2 TGCGCCAGCAGCTGGGGTCGGGGGGGCGACGAGCAGTACTTC CASSWGRGGDEQYF
TRBJ1-2 once 13 TRBV29-1 TRBD1 TGCAGCGTTGAGGCGACAGGGAACTATGGCTACACCTTC CSVEATGNYGYTF
TRBJ2-7 NA 13 TRBV23-1 NA TGCGCCAGCAAACCCGACAGACGGGCCGAGCAGTACTTC CASKPDRRAEQYF
TRBJ2-7 NA 17 TRBV7-8 TRBD2 TGTGCCAGCAGCCGACCCCCGCGGGGGATTAGCTCCTACGAGCAGTACTTC CASSRPPRGISSYEQYF
TRBJ1-6 NA 15 TRBV19 TRBD1 TGTGCCAGTAGTATCACAGGGGGCTGGAATTCACCCCTCCACTTT CASSITGGWNSPLHF
TRBJ2-2 NA 16 TRBV10-1 NA TGCGCCAGCAGTGAGTCGATCAGCTCCGGGGACGGGGAGCTGTTTTTT CASSESISSGDGELFF
TRBJ1-2 NA 15 TRBV5-6 TRBD1 TGTGCCAGCAGCTCCTGGACAGGGGGCAACTATGGCTACACCTTC CASSSWTGGNYGYTF
TRBJ1-6 few 15 TRBV2 NA TGTGCCAGCAGTGTGACAGCTAATGCACGTTCACCCCTCCACTTT CASSVTANARSPLHF
TRBJ2-3 NA 17 TRBV5-1 TRBD2 TGCGCCAGCAGCAAGGCGGTACAACAGCGGGGACCAGATACGCAGTATTTT CASSKAVQQRGPDTQYF
TRBJ1-5 NA 18 TRBV11-1 TRBD1 TGTGCCAGCAGTCCTAGGGGGACAGGGGGTTTCAGCAATCAGCCCCAGCATTTT CASSPRGTGGFSNQPQHF
TRBJ2-4 NA 14 TRBV2 NA TGTGCCAGCAGAGCGGACAGTTCCAAAAACATTCAGTACTTC CASRADSSKNIQYF